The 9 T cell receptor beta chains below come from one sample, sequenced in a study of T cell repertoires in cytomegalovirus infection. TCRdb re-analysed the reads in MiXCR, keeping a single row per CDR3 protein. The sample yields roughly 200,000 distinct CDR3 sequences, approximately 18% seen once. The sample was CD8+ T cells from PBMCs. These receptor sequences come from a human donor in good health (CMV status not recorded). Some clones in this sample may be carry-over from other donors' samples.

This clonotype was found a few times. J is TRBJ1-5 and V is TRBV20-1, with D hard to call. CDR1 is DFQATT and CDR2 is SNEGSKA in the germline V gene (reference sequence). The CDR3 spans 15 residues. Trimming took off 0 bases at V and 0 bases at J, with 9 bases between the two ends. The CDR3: CSARESVISNQPQHF. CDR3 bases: TGCAGTGCTAGAGAGAGTGTCATTAGCAATCAGCCCCAGCATTTT.

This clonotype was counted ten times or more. The CDR3 here is CASSYYRGQTQYF. CDR3 sequence (DNA): TGTGCCAGCAGCTATTACCGGGGGCAGACCCAGTACTTC. This sequence joins TRBV28 and TRBJ2-5; TRBD1 or TRBD2 may be the D gene (6 bases each). The length of the CDR3 is 13 residues. Trimming cost V 6 bases and J 6 bases, with 14 bases left between them. CDR1 and CDR2 from the germline V gene are MDHEN and SYDVKM.

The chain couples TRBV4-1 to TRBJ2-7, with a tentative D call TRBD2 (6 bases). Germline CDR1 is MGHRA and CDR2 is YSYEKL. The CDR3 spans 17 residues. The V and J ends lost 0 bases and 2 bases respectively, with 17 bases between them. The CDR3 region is CASSQELTIGRTYEQYF. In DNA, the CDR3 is TGCGCCAGCAGCCAAGAGCTCACGATAGGGAGGACCTACGAGCAGTACTTC.

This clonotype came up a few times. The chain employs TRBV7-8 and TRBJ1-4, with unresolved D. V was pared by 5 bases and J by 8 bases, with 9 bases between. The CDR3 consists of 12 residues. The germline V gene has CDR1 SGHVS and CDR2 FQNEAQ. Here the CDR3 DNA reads TGTGCCAGCAGCCCCGGGGAGGAAAAACTGTTTTTT. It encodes CASSPGEEKLFF.

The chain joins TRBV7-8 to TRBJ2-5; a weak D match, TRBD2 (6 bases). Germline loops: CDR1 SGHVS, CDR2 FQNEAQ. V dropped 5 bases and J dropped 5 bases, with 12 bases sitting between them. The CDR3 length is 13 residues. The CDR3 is CASSGLASETQYF. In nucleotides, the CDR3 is TGTGCCAGCAGCGGTCTAGCGTCGGAGACCCAGTACTTC.

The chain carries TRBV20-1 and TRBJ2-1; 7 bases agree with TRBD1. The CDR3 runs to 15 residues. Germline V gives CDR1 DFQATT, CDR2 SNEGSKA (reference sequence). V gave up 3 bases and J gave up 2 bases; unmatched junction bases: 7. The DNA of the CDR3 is TGCAGTGCTAGGGTTAAGGGGGCGCCCTACAATGAGCAGTTCTTC. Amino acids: CSARVKGAPYNEQFF.

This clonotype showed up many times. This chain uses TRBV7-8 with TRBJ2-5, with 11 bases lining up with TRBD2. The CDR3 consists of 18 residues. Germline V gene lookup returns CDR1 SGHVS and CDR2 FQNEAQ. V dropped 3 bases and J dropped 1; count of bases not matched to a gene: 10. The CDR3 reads CASSFGLAGGEPQETQYF. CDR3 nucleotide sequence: TGTGCCAGCAGCTTCGGGCTAGCGGGGGGCGAACCCCAAGAGACCCAGTACTTC.

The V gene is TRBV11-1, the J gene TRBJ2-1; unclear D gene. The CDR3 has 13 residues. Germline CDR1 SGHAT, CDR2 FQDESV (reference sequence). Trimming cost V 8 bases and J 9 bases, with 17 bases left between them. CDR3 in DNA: TGTGCCAGCGGAACTTGGGAATTGGGTGAGCAGTTCTTC. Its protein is CASGTWELGEQFF.

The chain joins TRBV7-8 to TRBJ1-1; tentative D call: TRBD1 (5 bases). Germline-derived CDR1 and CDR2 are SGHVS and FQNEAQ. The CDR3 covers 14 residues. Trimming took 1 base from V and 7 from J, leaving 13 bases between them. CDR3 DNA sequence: TGTGCCAGCAGCTTAGGCGGGACTTTTGATGAAGCTTTCTTT. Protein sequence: CASSLGGTFDEAFF.